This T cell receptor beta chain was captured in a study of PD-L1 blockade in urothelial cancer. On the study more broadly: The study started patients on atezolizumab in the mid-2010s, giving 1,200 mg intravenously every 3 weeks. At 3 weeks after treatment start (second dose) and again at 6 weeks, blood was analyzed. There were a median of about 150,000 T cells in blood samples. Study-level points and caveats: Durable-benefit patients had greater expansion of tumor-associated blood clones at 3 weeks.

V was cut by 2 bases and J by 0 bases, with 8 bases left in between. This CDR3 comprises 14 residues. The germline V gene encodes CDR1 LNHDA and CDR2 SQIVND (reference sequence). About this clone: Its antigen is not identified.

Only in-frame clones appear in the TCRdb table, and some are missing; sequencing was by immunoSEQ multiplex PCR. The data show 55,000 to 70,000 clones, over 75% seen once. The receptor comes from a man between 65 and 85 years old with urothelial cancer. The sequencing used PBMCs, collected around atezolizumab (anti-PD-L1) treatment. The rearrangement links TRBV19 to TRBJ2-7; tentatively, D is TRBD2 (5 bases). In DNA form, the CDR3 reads TGTGCCAGTAGTATAAGAGGGAGCTCCTACGAGCAGTACTTC. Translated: CASSIRGSSYEQYF.